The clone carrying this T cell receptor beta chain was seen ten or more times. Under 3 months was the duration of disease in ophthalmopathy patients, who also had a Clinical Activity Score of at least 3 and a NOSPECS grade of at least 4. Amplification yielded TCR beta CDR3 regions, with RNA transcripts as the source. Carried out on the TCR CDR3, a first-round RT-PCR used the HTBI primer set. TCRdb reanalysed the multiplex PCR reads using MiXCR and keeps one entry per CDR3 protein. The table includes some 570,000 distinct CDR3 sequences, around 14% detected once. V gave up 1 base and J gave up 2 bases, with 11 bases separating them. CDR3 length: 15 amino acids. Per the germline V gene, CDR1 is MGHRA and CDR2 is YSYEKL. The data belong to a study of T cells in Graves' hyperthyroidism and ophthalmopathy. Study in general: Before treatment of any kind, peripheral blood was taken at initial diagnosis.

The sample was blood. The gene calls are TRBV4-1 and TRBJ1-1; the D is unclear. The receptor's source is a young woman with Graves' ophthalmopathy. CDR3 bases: TGCGCCAGCAGCCAAGGGCCAGGCCGAAACACTGAAGCTTTCTTT. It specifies CASSQGPGRNTEAFF.